The 10 T cell receptor beta chains given below trace back to one sample, sequenced in a study of CD8+CD57+ T cells in acquired aplastic anemia. Genomic DNA, serving as template, underwent TCR beta VDJ and CDR3 profiling. TCRdb processed the reads anew with MiXCR; each CDR3 protein has one entry. This table has some 200,000 distinct CDR3 sequences, 30% to 40% appearing once. Sequencing used sorted CD4+, CD8+, or CD8+CD57+ T cells (not recorded which) from PBMCs. The receptors were gathered from a human donor in good health, serving as a control.

This clonotype was recorded at least ten times. V gene TRBV15 combines with J gene TRBJ2-3, with 12 bases matching TRBD1. The CDR3 extends over 18 amino acids. After removal of 3 bases from V and 2 bases from J, the junction contained 9 bases not matched to a gene. From germline, CDR1 is LNHNV and CDR2 YYDKDF (reference sequence). CDR3 coding DNA: TGTGCCACCAGCAGTAATCCTGGGACAGGGGGCCACACAGATACGCAGTATTTT. Amino acid sequence: CATSSNPGTGGHTDTQYF.

Many counts were recorded for this clonotype. The J gene is TRBJ2-3, the V gene TRBV25-1; 10 nucleotides agree with TRBD2. This CDR3 is built from 14 residues. V shed 1 base, J shed 5 bases, and the junction held 0 bases outside the gene matches. Germline lookup yields CDR1 MGHDK and CDR2 SYGVNS. CDR3 sequence: CASSESSGRDTQYF. In DNA, the CDR3 is TGTGCCAGCAGTGAATCTAGCGGGAGAGATACGCAGTATTTT.

The genes are TRBV29-1 and TRBJ1-5; perhaps TRBD1 as D (5 bases). V lost 6 bases and J 7 bases, leaving 16 bases between the germline ends. This CDR3 spans 13 amino acids. Germline CDR1 is SQVTM and CDR2 is ANQGSEA. CDR3 sequence (DNA): TGCAGCGTCGGAGGGCAGGGTGGGCAGCCCCAGCATTTT. Translated: CSVGGQGGQPQHF.

Of note for this clonotype: This may come from a read error, since a much larger clone is one base off. The rearrangement uses TRBV4-1 and TRBJ2-7; perhaps TRBD2 as D (6 bases). CDR1 MGHRA and CDR2 YSYEKL come from the germline V gene. The CDR3 is 18 residues long. The CDR3 protein is CVSSQAAGSAANSYEQYF. CDR3 nucleotides: TGCGTCAGCAGCCAAGCTGCGGGATCGGCGGCGAACTCCTACGAGCAGTACTTC.

On this clonotype itself: Being one base from a much bigger clone, this may be a read error. This chain uses TRBV20-1 with TRBJ2-6, with TRBD1 as a possible D gene (5 bases). Germline assignment: CDR1 DFQATT and CDR2 SNEGSKA (reference sequence). The CDR3 length is 13 residues. This CDR3 reads CSARGSGADVLTF. In DNA form, the CDR3 reads TGCAGTGCTAGGGGCTCTGGGGCCGACGTCCTGACTTTC.

The chain combines TRBV19 with TRBJ1-6; D is perhaps TRBD1 (6 bases). Germline V gene sequence: CDR1 LNHDA, CDR2 SQIVND (reference sequence). The V end lost 5 bases, the J end lost 7 bases, and 12 bases lay between the germline ends. There are 14 residues in the CDR3. The CDR3 sequence: CASSYREGNSPLHF. In nucleotides, the CDR3 is TGTGCCAGTAGTTACAGGGAAGGGAATTCACCCCTCCACTTT. Drawing the rest from reference TRBV19 and TRBJ1-6, the complete variable domain is DGGITQSPKYLFRKEGQNVTLSCEQNLNHDAMYWYRQDPGQGLRLIYYSQIVNDFQKGDIAEGYSVSREKKESFPLTVTSAQKNPTAFYLCASSYREGNSPLHFGNGTRLTVT.

A remark on this clonotype: An end of the junction does not agree with germline; a read error may underlie this. V usage is TRBV6-1 and J usage is TRBJ2-7; D gene unclear. The CDR3 contains 14 residues. Germline loops: CDR1 MNHNS, CDR2 SASEGT. The CDR3 coding sequence is TGTGCCAGCAGAGAAAGGTGGTACTCCTACGAGCGGTACTTC. Translation gives CASRERWYSYERYF.

As concerns this clonotype: One junction end does not reproduce the germline sequence, and a read error may be involved. The rearrangement uses TRBV10-3 and TRBJ2-2, with D possibly being TRBD1 or TRBD2 (5 bases each). Germline CDR1 and CDR2: ENHRY and SYGVKD. The CDR3 covers 15 residues. CDR3 nucleotide sequence: TGTGCCGTCAGCCTGACAGACACGAACACCGGGGAGCTGGTTTTT. Translated, it gives CAVSLTDTNTGELVF.

The sample holds one count of this clonotype. The V call is TRBV7-8, the J call TRBJ2-7; 11 nucleotides line up with TRBD1. The CDR3 totals 15 residues. Germline loops: CDR1 SGHVS, CDR2 FQNEAQ. Losses at the gene ends were 8 bases for V and 3 bases for J; bases not matched to a gene: 9. CDR3 sequence (DNA): TGTGCCAGCCGCTACCCGGGACAGGGGGACTACGAGCAGTACTTC. Translating it yields CASRYPGQGDYEQYF.

The chain couples TRBV15 to TRBJ2-7, with TRBD2 matching over 8 bases. Trimming cost V 4 bases and J 3 bases; bases outside gene matches: 5. Germline CDR1 LNHNV, CDR2 YYDKDF (reference sequence). The CDR3 is 14 residues long. As DNA, the CDR3 is TGTGCCACCAGCAAGGTCCTAGCGGGCTACGAGCAGTACTTC. This sequence encodes CATSKVLAGYEQYF.